This TCR beta chain was recovered during a study of response to subunit inactivated influenza vaccine. TCRdb called the RT-PCR reads again in MiXCR, with one record for every CDR3 protein. The table records more than 700,000 distinct CDR3 sequences, roughly 20% of them present only once. The CDR3 spans 12 residues. V was clipped by 4 bases and J by 9 bases, with 10 bases between them. The starting material was PBMCs from blood, obtained around 5 days after vaccination. The sequence came from a man over 45 who received an inactivated influenza vaccine. This chain uses TRBV12-3 or TRBV12-4 with TRBJ2-1; D not certain. The CDR3 region is CASSWGYGEQFF. The CDR3 DNA reads TGTGCCAGCAGTTGGGGATACGGTGAGCAGTTCTTC.